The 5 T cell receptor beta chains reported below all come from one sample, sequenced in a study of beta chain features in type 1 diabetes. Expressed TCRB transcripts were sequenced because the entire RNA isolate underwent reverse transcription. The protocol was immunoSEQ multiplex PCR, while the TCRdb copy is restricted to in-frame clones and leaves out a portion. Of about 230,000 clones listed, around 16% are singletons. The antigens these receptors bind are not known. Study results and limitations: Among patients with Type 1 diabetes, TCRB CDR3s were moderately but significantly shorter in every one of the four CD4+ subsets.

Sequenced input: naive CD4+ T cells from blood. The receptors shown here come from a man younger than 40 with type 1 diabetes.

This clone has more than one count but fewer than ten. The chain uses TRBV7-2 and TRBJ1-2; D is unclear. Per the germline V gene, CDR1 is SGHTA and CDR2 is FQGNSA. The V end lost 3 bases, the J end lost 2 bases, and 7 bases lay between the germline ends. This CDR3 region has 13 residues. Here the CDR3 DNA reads TGTGCCAGCAGCTTGGGGTTAAACTATGGCTACACCTTC. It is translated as CASSLGLNYGYTF.

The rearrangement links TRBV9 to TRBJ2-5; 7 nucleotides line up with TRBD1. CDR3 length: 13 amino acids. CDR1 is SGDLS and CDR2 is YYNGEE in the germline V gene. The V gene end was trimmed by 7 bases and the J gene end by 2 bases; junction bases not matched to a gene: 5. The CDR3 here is CASAPGQQETQYF. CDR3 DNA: TGTGCCAGCGCCCCGGGACAGCAAGAGACCCAGTACTTC.

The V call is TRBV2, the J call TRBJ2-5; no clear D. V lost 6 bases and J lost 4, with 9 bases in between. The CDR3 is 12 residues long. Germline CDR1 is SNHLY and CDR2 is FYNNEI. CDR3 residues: CASRRDAETQYF. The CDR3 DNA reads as TGTGCCAGCAGAAGGGATGCAGAGACCCAGTACTTC.

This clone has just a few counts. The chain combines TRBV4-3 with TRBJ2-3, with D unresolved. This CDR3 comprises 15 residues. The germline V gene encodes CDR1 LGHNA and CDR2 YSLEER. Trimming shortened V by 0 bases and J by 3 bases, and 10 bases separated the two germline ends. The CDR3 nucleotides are TGCGCCAGCAGCCAAGATGCGCTCCAGACAGATACGCAGTATTTT. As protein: CASSQDALQTDTQYF.

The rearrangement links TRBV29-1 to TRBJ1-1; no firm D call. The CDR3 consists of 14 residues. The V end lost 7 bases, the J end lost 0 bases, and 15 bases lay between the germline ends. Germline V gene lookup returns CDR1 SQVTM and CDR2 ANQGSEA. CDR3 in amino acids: CSARSGSLNTEAFF. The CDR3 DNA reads TGCAGCGCCCGATCGGGCAGCTTGAACACTGAAGCTTTCTTT. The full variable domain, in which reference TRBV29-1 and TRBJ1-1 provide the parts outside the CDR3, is SAVISQKPSRDICQRGTSLTIQCQVDSQVTMMFWYRQQPGQSLTLIATANQGSEATYESGFVIDKFPISRPNLTFSTLTVSNMSPEDSSIYLCSARSGSLNTEAFFGQGTRLTVV.